This is a list of T cell receptor beta chains from one sample in a study of identical twins. Each CDR3 protein gets one entry after TCRdb re-called the 5' RACE reads with MiXCR. This sample has some 500,000 distinct CDR3 sequences; 13% to 15% occur once, and the top ten carry approximately 0.9%. These sequences were also reported in another study, on yellow fever vaccine responses in identical twins.

The sequenced sample was CD4+ T cells sorted from blood. These receptors were obtained from a young woman in good health. The CDR3 runs from the conserved cysteine through the conserved F or W. D genes are given only for firm matches. The size entry is marked missing in some rows and otherwise reads once, few, many or a size class.

J,D,V,size,CDR3,DNA
TRBJ2-1,.,TRBV18,.,CASSVGLNNEQFF,TGTGCCAGCTCAGTGGGACTCAACAATGAGCAGTTCTTC
TRBJ2-7,TRBD1,TRBV12-3/TRBV12-4,.,CASSLEGGQGTYEQYF,TGTGCCAGCAGTTTAGAAGGGGGACAGGGGACCTACGAGCAGTACTTC
TRBJ1-1,.,TRBV7-9,few,CASSLGRTMNTEAFF,TGTGCCAGCAGCCTCGGACGGACAATGAACACTGAAGCTTTCTTT
TRBJ2-2,.,TRBV12-3/TRBV12-4,.,CASTRDRTGELFF,TGTGCCAGCACCCGAGACAGGACCGGGGAGCTGTTTTTT
TRBJ2-7,.,TRBV20-1,.,CSARTGQGSYEQYF,TGCAGTGCTAGGACGGGTCAGGGCTCCTACGAGCAGTACTTC
TRBJ2-3,.,TRBV9,few,CASSSPWDTDTQYF,TGTGCCAGCTCCTCCCCCTGGGACACAGATACGCAGTATTTT
TRBJ2-7,.,TRBV21-1,few,CASSARDRGSEQYF,TGTGCCAGCAGCGCCCGGGACAGGGGCTCCGAGCAGTACTTC
TRBJ2-7,.,TRBV29-1,.,CSVSQSVYEQYF,TGCAGCGTTTCACAGAGCGTCTACGAGCAGTACTTC
TRBJ1-4,.,TRBV28,.,CASTINEKLFF,TGTGCCAGCACAATTAATGAAAAACTGTTTTTT
TRBJ2-5,.,TRBV3-1,.,CASSQGPQVFRF,TGTGCCAGCAGCCAAGGCCCCCAGGTCTTTCGCTTC
TRBJ2-1,.,TRBV12-3/TRBV12-4,many,CASSPSGGSYNEQFF,TGTGCCAGCAGTCCGTCCGGGGGCTCCTACAATGAGCAGTTCTTC
TRBJ2-2,TRBD1,TRBV29-1,.,CSAEGTGAGELFF,TGCAGCGCAGAAGGGACAGGGGCCGGGGAGCTGTTTTTT
TRBJ1-4,.,TRBV9,.,CASSVGTGIGAGANEKLFF,TGTGCCAGCAGCGTGGGGACTGGGATTGGTGCAGGGGCTAATGAAAAACTGTTTTTT
TRBJ2-2,.,TRBV6-5,.,CASSYPQGRAGELFF,TGTGCCAGCAGTTACCCACAGGGTCGGGCCGGGGAGCTGTTTTTT
TRBJ2-2,.,TRBV5-6,many,CASEGLANTGELFF,TGTGCCAGCGAGGGTCTAGCGAACACCGGGGAGCTGTTTTTT
TRBJ2-5,.,TRBV20-1,.,CSARVTVGETQYF,TGCAGTGCTAGAGTAACAGTGGGAGAGACCCAGTACTTC
TRBJ1-2,TRBD1,TRBV6-1,.,CASGDRVSRRGYTF,TGTGCCAGCGGGGACAGGGTATCTCGACGAGGCTACACCTTC
TRBJ2-7,TRBD2,TRBV6-1,few,CASSLLAGGVYEQYF,TGTGCCAGCAGCCTCCTAGCGGGAGGGGTCTACGAGCAGTACTTC
TRBJ2-2,.,TRBV7-3,.,CASSPRGPNTGELFF,TGTGCCAGCAGCCCGCGGGGGCCGAACACCGGGGAGCTGTTTTTT
TRBJ2-4,TRBD1,TRBV29-1,.,CSVQGAENILYF,TGCAGCGTACAGGGGGCGGAAAACATTCTGTACTTC
TRBJ2-1,TRBD1,TRBV12-3/TRBV12-4,.,CASSRTGVNEQFF,TGTGCCAGCAGTAGGACAGGGGTAAATGAGCAGTTCTTC
TRBJ2-1,.,TRBV7-9,few,CASSFRGARGEQFF,TGTGCCAGCAGCTTTCGGGGGGCCCGAGGTGAGCAGTTCTTC
TRBJ2-1,.,TRBV14,.,CASSQGRVMRDSNEQFF,TGTGCCAGCAGCCAAGGCAGGGTTATGCGGGATAGTAATGAGCAGTTCTTC
TRBJ1-1,.,TRBV12-3/TRBV12-4,few,CASSLTRTEAFF,TGTGCCAGCAGTTTGACTCGCACTGAAGCTTTCTTT
TRBJ2-7,TRBD2,TRBV9,.,CASSVAGGGALGEQYF,TGTGCCAGCAGCGTAGCAGGCGGGGGGGCTTTAGGCGAGCAGTACTTC
TRBJ2-2,.,TRBV12-3/TRBV12-4,.,CASCGRVNGGELFF,TGTGCCAGCTGCGGTAGGGTTAATGGCGGGGAGCTGTTTTTT
TRBJ2-1,TRBD2,TRBV20-1,.,CSARRTGTTQNSPQFF,TGCAGTGCTAGACGAACCGGGACTACCCAAAATTCTCCGCAGTTCTTC
TRBJ2-1,TRBD2,TRBV5-1,many,CASSPGLAGYNEQFF,TGTGCCAGCAGCCCAGGACTAGCGGGGTACAATGAGCAGTTCTTC
TRBJ2-6,.,TRBV7-2,few,CASTFRSGANVLTF,TGTGCCAGCACTTTTAGATCCGGGGCCAACGTCCTGACTTTC
TRBJ2-1,TRBD2,TRBV7-3,few,CASSWSGGAYNEQFF,TGTGCCAGCAGCTGGAGCGGGGGGGCCTACAATGAGCAGTTCTTC
TRBJ2-7,.,TRBV20-1,.,CSARVGGAPREQYF,TGCAGTGCCCGGGTGGGGGGGGCCCCCCGCGAGCAGTACTTC
TRBJ2-6,.,TRBV5-1,few,CASSTSSSGANVLTF,TGCGCCAGCAGCACTAGTTCCTCTGGGGCCAACGTCCTGACTTTC
TRBJ2-3,.,TRBV28,few,CASKAGTDTQYF,TGTGCCAGCAAAGCGGGTACAGATACGCAGTATTTT
TRBJ1-5,.,TRBV14,few,CASSQRGGGPQHF,TGTGCCAGCAGCCAACGGGGTGGTGGGCCCCAGCATTTT
TRBJ2-4,.,TRBV5-6,few,CASSLGMTENIQYF,TGTGCCAGCAGTCTGGGAATGACGGAAAACATTCAGTACTTC
TRBJ2-3,TRBD2,TRBV2,few,CASSRLLAGLDTQYF,TGTGCCAGCAGTCGTCTCCTAGCGGGGTTGGATACGCAGTATTTT
TRBJ2-1,TRBD2,TRBV9,.,CASSVVRAGDNEQFF,TGTGCCAGCAGCGTAGTCAGGGCGGGGGACAATGAGCAGTTCTTC
TRBJ2-2,.,TRBV27,many,CATRLQGELFF,TGTGCCACCCGACTTCAGGGGGAGCTGTTTTTT
TRBJ2-5,TRBD1,TRBV5-1,many,CASSSTGGNVKETQYF,TGCGCCAGCAGCTCTACAGGGGGCAATGTCAAAGAGACCCAGTACTTC
TRBJ2-1,TRBD2,TRBV19,once,CASSIRGTSGEHEQFF,TGTGCCAGTAGTATCCGAGGGACTAGCGGGGAACATGAGCAGTTCTTC
TRBJ2-1,.,TRBV20-1,.,CSANPAKGRPEQFF,TGCAGTGCTAACCCGGCGAAGGGACGGCCGGAGCAGTTCTTC
TRBJ2-5,TRBD1,TRBV9,few,CASSVDPTGSTQETQYF,TGTGCCAGCAGCGTAGACCCGACAGGGTCTACCCAAGAGACCCAGTACTTC
TRBJ1-2,TRBD1,TRBV5-1,many,CASSLDPGTESGYTF,TGCGCCAGCAGCTTGGATCCCGGGACAGAGTCCGGCTACACCTTC
TRBJ2-1,.,TRBV29-1,few,CSVVLGASTNEQFF,TGCAGCGTTGTCCTAGGAGCATCCACCAATGAGCAGTTCTTC
TRBJ1-5,.,TRBV5-6,.,CASTLRARGSNQPQHF,TGTGCCAGCACCCTAAGGGCCCGGGGTAGCAATCAGCCCCAGCATTTT
TRBJ1-2,.,TRBV24-1,few,CATSAGSWNYGYTF,TGTGCCACCAGTGCTGGCAGTTGGAACTATGGCTACACCTTC
TRBJ1-1,.,TRBV29-1,.,CSAKGVGNTEAFF,TGCAGCGCGAAAGGGGTCGGGAACACTGAAGCTTTCTTT
TRBJ2-7,.,TRBV9,many,CASSVGVTGIYEQYF,TGTGCCAGCAGCGTAGGTGTGACAGGCATCTACGAGCAGTACTTC